This TCR beta chain derives from a study of cytomegalovirus exposure and HLA in healthy donors. Findings and limits, study-wide: At a 0.05 false discovery rate, a later analysis found approximately 15,000 TCR beta sequences to be associated with HLA alleles. The study found most TCR sequences rare, yet found some public TCRs in many donors. Follow-up analysis later connected one missense variant in DCLRE1C with trimming of TCR beta V- and J-genes.

The primer mix had 60 Vbeta and 13 Jbeta primers. As processed by the authors: In a later analysis, the count reached about 75 million unique TCR beta chains, with approximately 10 million shared. Data came from immunoSEQ multiplex PCR; TCRdb stores just in-frame clones and leaves some out. D and trimming come from the DNA, and the V and J calls and clone size come from that table. Across 50,000 or so clones, the top ten clones capture 2% to 2.5% of the sample. A word on this clone: Antigen: not known.

Trimming at V came to 4 bases and at J to 1 base, leaving 6 bases not matched to a gene. Germline V gene sequence: CDR1 SGHRS, CDR2 YFSETQ. This CDR3 is 15 amino acids long. What was sequenced was PBMCs. The gene calls are TRBV5-1 and TRBJ1-1; TRBD1 matches at 8 bases. This sequence originates from a woman younger than 30 in good health and CMV-seronegative. CDR3 nucleotides: TGCGCCAGCAGCGTGGGACAGGCAGAGAACACTGAAGCTTTCTTT. Protein product: CASSVGQAENTEAFF.